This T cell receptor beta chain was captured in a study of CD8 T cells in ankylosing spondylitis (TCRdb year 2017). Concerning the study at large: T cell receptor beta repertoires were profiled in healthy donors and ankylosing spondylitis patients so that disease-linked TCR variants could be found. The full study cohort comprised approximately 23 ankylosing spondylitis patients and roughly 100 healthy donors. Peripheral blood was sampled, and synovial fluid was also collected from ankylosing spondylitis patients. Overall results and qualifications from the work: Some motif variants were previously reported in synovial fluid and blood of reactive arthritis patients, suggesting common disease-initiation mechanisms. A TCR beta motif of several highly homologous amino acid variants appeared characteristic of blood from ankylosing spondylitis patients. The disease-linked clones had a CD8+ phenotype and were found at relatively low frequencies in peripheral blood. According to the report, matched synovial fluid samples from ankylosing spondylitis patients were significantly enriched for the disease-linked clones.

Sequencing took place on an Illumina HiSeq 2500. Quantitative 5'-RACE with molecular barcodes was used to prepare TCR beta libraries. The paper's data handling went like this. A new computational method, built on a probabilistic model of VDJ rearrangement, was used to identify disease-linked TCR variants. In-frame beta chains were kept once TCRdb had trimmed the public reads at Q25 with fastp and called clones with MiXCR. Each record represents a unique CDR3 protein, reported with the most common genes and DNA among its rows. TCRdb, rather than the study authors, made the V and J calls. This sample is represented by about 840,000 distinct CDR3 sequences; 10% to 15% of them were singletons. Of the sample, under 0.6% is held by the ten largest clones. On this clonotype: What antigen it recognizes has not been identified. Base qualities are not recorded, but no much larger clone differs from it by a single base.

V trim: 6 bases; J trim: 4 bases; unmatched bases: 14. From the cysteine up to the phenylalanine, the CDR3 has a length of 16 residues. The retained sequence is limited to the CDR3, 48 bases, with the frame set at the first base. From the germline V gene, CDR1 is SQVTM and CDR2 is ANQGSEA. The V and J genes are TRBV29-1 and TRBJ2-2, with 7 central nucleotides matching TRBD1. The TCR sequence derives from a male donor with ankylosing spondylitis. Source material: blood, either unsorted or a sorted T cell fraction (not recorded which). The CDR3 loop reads CSVSQTGDGATGELFF. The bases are TGCAGCGTCTCACAAACAGGGGACGGGGCCACCGGGGAGCTGTTTTTT.